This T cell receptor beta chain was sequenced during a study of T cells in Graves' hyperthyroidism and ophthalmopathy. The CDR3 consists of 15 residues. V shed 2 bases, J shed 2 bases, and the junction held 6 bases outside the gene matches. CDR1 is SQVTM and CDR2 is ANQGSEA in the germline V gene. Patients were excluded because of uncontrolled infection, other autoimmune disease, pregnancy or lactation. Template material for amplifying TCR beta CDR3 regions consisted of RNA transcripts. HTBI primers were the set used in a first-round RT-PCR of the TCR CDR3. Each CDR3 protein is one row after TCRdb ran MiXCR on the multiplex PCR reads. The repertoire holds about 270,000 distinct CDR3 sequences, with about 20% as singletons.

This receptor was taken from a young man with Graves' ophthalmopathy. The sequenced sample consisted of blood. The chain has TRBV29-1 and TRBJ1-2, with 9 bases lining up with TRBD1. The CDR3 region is CSVESSGTGNYGYTF. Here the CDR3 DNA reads TGCAGCGTTGAATCGAGCGGGACAGGGAACTATGGCTACACCTTC.